The 28 T cell receptor beta chains reported below all come from one sample, sequenced in a study of T cells in Graves' hyperthyroidism and ophthalmopathy. Template material for amplifying TCR beta CDR3 regions consisted of RNA transcripts. Carried out on the TCR CDR3, a first-round RT-PCR used the HTBI primer set. TCRdb passed the multiplex PCR reads through MiXCR, listing each CDR3 protein once. The table has 500,000 or so distinct CDR3 sequences, roughly 15% seen once; the top ten hold approximately 15%. Input material: blood. The receptors were sampled from a woman in her late teens or twenties with Graves' ophthalmopathy.

This clonotype appeared many times. The J gene is TRBJ2-3, the V gene TRBV7-3; D possibly corresponds to TRBD2 (6 bases). The CDR3 runs to 12 residues. V was shortened by 4 bases and J by 9 bases, with 11 bases between the two germline ends. Germline CDR1 and CDR2: SGHTA and FQGTGA. CDR3 sequence: CASSSTSHTQYF. The CDR3 DNA is TGTGCCAGCAGCTCCACTAGCCACACGCAGTATTTT.

This clonotype was counted at least ten times. V usage is TRBV7-8 and J usage is TRBJ1-1; no clear D gene. This CDR3 comprises 14 residues. The V gene lost 7 bases and the J gene lost 0 bases, with 12 bases spanning the gap. CDR1 is SGHVS and CDR2 is FQNEAQ in the germline V gene. CDR3 in DNA: TGTGCCAGCACCCCGGGCGGAATGAACACTGAAGCTTTCTTT. Translating it yields CASTPGGMNTEAFF.

This chain links TRBV13 with TRBJ2-7, with 9 bases matching TRBD2. Germline V lookup: CDR1 PRHDT, CDR2 FYEKMQ (reference sequence). The CDR3 is 14 residues long. With 4 bases clipped from V and 3 bases from J, the junction kept 4 bases outside the gene matches. The chain's CDR3 is CASSSSGINYEQYF. Here the CDR3 DNA reads TGTGCCAGCAGCTCTAGCGGGATCAACTACGAGCAGTACTTC.

This clonotype was observed at least ten times. This chain connects TRBV28 to TRBJ2-5; 7 positions agree with TRBD1. The length of the CDR3 is 17 residues. V gave up 5 bases and J gave up 4 bases; unmatched junction bases: 16. CDR1 is MDHEN and CDR2 is SYDVKM in the germline V gene. The CDR3 loop reads CASSPSLWDSISETQYF. The CDR3, as DNA: TGTGCCAGCAGTCCCAGTCTATGGGACAGCATTTCAGAGACCCAGTACTTC.

The rearrangement links TRBV5-1 to TRBJ1-4, with 7 bases fitting TRBD1. The junction had 2 bases not matched to a gene; V was cut back by 0 bases and J by 6 bases. The germline gives CDR1 SGHRS, CDR2 YFSETQ. The CDR3 loop spans 14 amino acids. The CDR3 loop is CASSLAGTDEKLFF. The CDR3 nucleotides read TGCGCCAGCAGCTTGGCCGGGACAGATGAAAAACTGTTTTTT.

This clonotype was counted at least ten times. V is TRBV10-3 and J is TRBJ2-7, with D unresolved. V lost 3 bases to trimming and J lost 3 bases, with 3 bases between them. Germline-derived CDR1 and CDR2 are ENHRY and SYGVKD. CDR3 length equals 11 residues. The DNA for the CDR3 is TGTGCCATCAGTGACATCTACGAGCAGTACTTC. Amino acids: CAISDIYEQYF.

This clonotype was picked up many times. The rearrangement uses TRBV6-1 and TRBJ1-2, with unresolved D. This CDR3 spans 13 amino acids. Germline loops: CDR1 MNHNS, CDR2 SASEGT. The V end was cut by 7 bases, the J end by 2 bases, with 11 bases between. The CDR3 sequence is CASTDGENYGYTF. DNA for the CDR3: TGTGCCAGCACCGATGGGGAGAACTATGGCTACACCTTC.

This clonotype was found many times. The chain carries TRBV5-1 and TRBJ2-1; D is perhaps TRBD1 or TRBD2 (6 bases each). CDR3 length: 13 amino acids. V was trimmed by 5 bases and J by 5 bases, leaving 11 bases between them. Germline loops: CDR1 SGHRS, CDR2 YFSETQ. CDR3 sequence (DNA): TGCGCCAGCAGTAGGGGGGTTAACAATGAGCAGTTCTTC. Protein sequence: CASSRGVNNEQFF.

This clonotype showed up just a few times. The rearrangement links TRBV10-3 to TRBJ1-1; no reliable D call. Trimming left V 3 bases short and J 8 bases short, with 10 bases between. The CDR3 totals 12 residues. Germline V lookup: CDR1 ENHRY, CDR2 SYGVKD. CDR3 loop: CAISEEGIEAFF. DNA of the CDR3: TGTGCCATCAGTGAAGAGGGCATAGAAGCTTTCTTT.

This rearrangement joins TRBV5-5 to TRBJ2-7; D is unresolved. The CDR3 loop spans 13 amino acids. Germline CDR1 reads SGHKS; CDR2 reads YYEKEE (reference sequence). V lost 0 bases, J lost 5 bases, and 9 bases lay in between. The CDR3 nucleotides are TGTGCCAGCAGCTTGGGGGCATGGGACGAGCAGTACTTC. Translating gives CASSLGAWDEQYF.

Comments on this clonotype: Being one base from a much bigger clone, this may be a read error. The chain is built from TRBV7-2 and TRBJ1-3; 8 positions match TRBD1. There are 14 residues in the CDR3. Germline lookup yields CDR1 SGHTA and CDR2 FQGNSA. V was pared by 5 bases and J by 2 bases, with 2 bases of the junction left unmatched. The CDR3 loop reads CASSQTGAGNTIYF. The CDR3 DNA is TGTGCCAGCAGCCAGACAGGGGCTGGAAACACCATATATTTT.

This chain uses TRBV20-1 with TRBJ1-1; 7 bases line up with TRBD1. V shed 1 base and J 7 bases; nucleotides not matched to a gene: 9. The germline CDR1 and CDR2 sequences are DFQATT and SNEGSKA (reference sequence). CDR3 size: 14 residues. The CDR3 here is CSARATGRTHEAFF. In nucleotides, the CDR3 is TGCAGTGCTAGAGCGACAGGGCGAACCCATGAAGCTTTCTTT.

This clonotype was counted at least ten times. The chain employs TRBV27 and TRBJ2-3; D not resolved. This CDR3 is built from 12 residues. Deletions cut 4 bases from V and 2 bases from J, with 4 bases between. CDR1 is MNHEY and CDR2 is SMNVEV in the germline V gene (reference sequence). CDR3: CASSSFTDTQYF. CDR3 sequence (DNA): TGTGCCAGCAGTTCCTTCACAGATACGCAGTATTTT.

This clonotype was detected only once. The V gene is TRBV28, the J gene TRBJ2-1, with TRBD2 identical over 8 bases. This CDR3 comprises 15 residues. The junction had 8 bases not matched to a gene; V was cut back by 3 bases and J by 7 bases. Germline V lookup: CDR1 MDHEN, CDR2 SYDVKM. As DNA, the CDR3 is TGTGCCAGCAGTTTCCATAGCGGGAAGGTAAATGAGCAGTTCTTC. This translates into CASSFHSGKVNEQFF. Complete variable domain (other parts from reference TRBV28 and TRBJ2-1): DVKVTQSSRYLVKRTGEKVFLECVQDMDHENMFWYRQDPGLGLRLIYFSYDVKMKEKGDIPEGYSVSREKKERFSLILESASTNQTSMYLCASSFHSGKVNEQFFGPGTRLTVL.

This clonotype was seen at least ten times. The chain links TRBV7-2 to TRBJ2-7, with a possible D match to TRBD2 (5 bases). Trimming pared 5 bases from V and 3 bases from J, leaving 11 bases between. The germline CDR1 and CDR2 sequences are SGHTA and FQGNSA. This CDR3 comprises 13 residues. The CDR3 reads CASSPPGLYEQYF. The CDR3 nucleotides are TGTGCCAGCAGCCCCCCCGGACTCTACGAGCAGTACTTC.

V gene TRBV20-1 combines with J gene TRBJ1-2; no definite D call. The CDR3 totals 14 residues. Between the trimmed V and J ends, which lost 1 base and 6 bases, there was a span of 15 bases. Germline CDR1 reads DFQATT; CDR2 reads SNEGSKA (reference sequence). CDR3 loop: CSARAGGSGHGYTF. The CDR3 coding sequence is TGCAGTGCTAGAGCTGGAGGATCGGGCCATGGCTACACCTTC.

This clonotype has a count of ten or more. The rearrangement links TRBV7-2 to TRBJ1-1; 7 bases map to TRBD1. The J segment lost 4 bases and the V segment lost 5 bases, leaving 4 bases of the junction unmatched. Per germline, CDR1 SGHTA and CDR2 FQGNSA. The CDR3 covers 13 residues. CDR3: CASSKGGVTEAFF. CDR3 nucleotides: TGTGCCAGCAGCAAAGGGGGCGTCACTGAAGCTTTCTTT.

This clonotype was detected many times. The gene calls are TRBV11-2 and TRBJ2-7; D remains unclear. The CDR3 spans 15 residues. Germline CDR1 is SGHAT and CDR2 is FQNNGV. V gave up 4 bases and J gave up 0 bases, with 13 bases separating them. The CDR3 sequence is CASSSAPGFSYEQYF. CDR3 bases: TGTGCCAGCAGCTCAGCCCCGGGTTTCTCCTACGAGCAGTACTTC. Filled out from reference TRBV11-2 and TRBJ2-7, the complete variable domain reads EAGVAQSPRYKIIEKRQSVAFWCNPISGHATLYWYQQILGQGPKLLIQFQNNGVVDDSQLPKDRFSAERLKGVDSTLKIQPAKLEDSAVYLCASSSAPGFSYEQYFGPGTRLTVT.

Ten or more counts support this clonotype. The chain joins TRBV10-3 to TRBJ2-2; a weak D match, TRBD1 (7 bases). From germline, CDR1 is ENHRY and CDR2 SYGVKD. V was clipped by 5 bases and J by 3 bases, with 13 bases between them. This CDR3 has 15 amino acids. In DNA form, the CDR3 reads TGTGCCATCAGTTACAGGGGCGGGGACACCGGGGAGCTGTTTTTT. Encoded protein: CAISYRGGDTGELFF.

In this sample, this clonotype turned up a few times. V usage is TRBV6-1 and J usage is TRBJ1-4; D gene unclear. Per the germline V gene, CDR1 is MNHNS and CDR2 is SASEGT. The CDR3 sequence is 13 residues long. Trimming pared 6 bases from V and 3 bases from J, leaving 8 bases between. As DNA, the CDR3 is TGTGCCAGCAGAGCTCCCGCTAATGAAAAACTGTTTTTT. This sequence encodes CASRAPANEKLFF.

This clonotype came up a few times. This chain uses TRBV2 with TRBJ1-5; D remains ambiguous. V lost 6 bases and J 3 bases, leaving 15 bases between the germline ends. Germline-derived CDR1 and CDR2 are SNHLY and FYNNEI. The CDR3 is 15 residues long. As DNA, the CDR3 is TGTGCCAGCAGAAAGGGCCCTAGTATCAATCAGCCCCAGCATTTT. Protein sequence: CASRKGPSINQPQHF.

This clonotype has just a few counts. This sequence joins TRBV4-1 and TRBJ2-7; either TRBD1 or TRBD2 may supply D (6 bases each). With 5 bases removed from V and 4 bases from J, the gap between germline ends came to 15 bases. Germline V gives CDR1 MGHRA, CDR2 YSYEKL. CDR3 length: 14 residues. The CDR3 reads CASSIGGGGYEQYF. In nucleotides, the CDR3 is TGCGCCAGCAGCATCGGTGGAGGGGGGTACGAGCAGTACTTC.

This clonotype was found once. This chain links TRBV6-1 with TRBJ2-3; 9 positions agree with TRBD2. The CDR3 consists of 15 residues. Per germline, CDR1 MNHNS and CDR2 SASEGT. After removal of 1 base from V and 5 bases from J, the junction contained 4 bases not matched to a gene. CDR3 bases: TGTGCCAGCAGTGAAGTTTTAGCGGGAGTAGATACGCAGTATTTT. Protein sequence: CASSEVLAGVDTQYF.

This clonotype was counted ten times or more. The J gene is TRBJ1-2, the V gene TRBV28, with a weak D call TRBD1 (5 bases). The ends were cut back, 8 bases at V and 3 bases at J, with 22 bases in the middle. The CDR3 loop spans 16 amino acids. Germline CDR1 is MDHEN and CDR2 is SYDVKM. In DNA form, the CDR3 reads TGTGCCAGCGGCAACGGGGGATCCGGGGACTACTATGGCTACACCTTC. Protein sequence: CASGNGGSGDYYGYTF.

This clonotype has a count of ten or more. J is TRBJ2-7 and V is TRBV3-1, with 7 bases fitting TRBD1. V shed 3 bases, J shed 4 bases, and the junction held 3 bases outside the gene matches. This CDR3 is 13 amino acids long. Germline assignment: CDR1 LGHDT and CDR2 YNNKEL (reference sequence). The CDR3 bases are TGTGCCAGCAGCCAGACAGGGTCATACGAGCAGTACTTC. Its protein product is CASSQTGSYEQYF.

This rearrangement joins TRBV20-1 to TRBJ1-6, with D tentatively TRBD1 (5 bases). V was cut by 3 bases and J by 9 bases, with 9 bases left in between. This CDR3 has 12 residues. CDR1 and CDR2 (germline): DFQATT, SNEGSKA (reference sequence). The CDR3 DNA is TGCAGTGCTAGCGACAGTTCTTCACCCCTCCACTTT. It codes for CSASDSSSPLHF.

This clonotype was observed a handful of times. V is TRBV9 and J is TRBJ2-2; TRBD2 matches 7 bases. The CDR3 is made up of 18 amino acids. Germline V gene data show CDR1 as SGDLS and CDR2 as YYNGEE. The ends lost 2 bases at V and 3 bases at J; junction bases unmatched: 13. For the CDR3, the DNA is TGTGCCAGCAGCGTCCCACGTAGCGGGCTAACAGACACCGGGGAGCTGTTTTTT. Its translation is CASSVPRSGLTDTGELFF.

The chain uses TRBV3-1 and TRBJ2-7; D could derive from TRBD1 or TRBD2 (5 bases each). This CDR3 has 16 amino acids. Trimming took off 6 bases at V and 0 bases at J, with 18 bases between the two ends. Germline CDR1 is LGHDT and CDR2 is YNNKEL (reference sequence). The CDR3 loop reads CASSGVGTGASYEQYF. The DNA for the CDR3 is TGTGCCAGCAGTGGGGTTGGTACCGGGGCCTCCTACGAGCAGTACTTC.